This TCR beta chain was identified in a study of shared clonotypes between healthy human individuals. CDR1 and CDR2 from the germline V gene are KGHSH and LQKENI. The CDR3 sequence is 14 residues long. Deletions cut 0 bases from V and 0 bases from J, with 5 bases between. Profiled with immunoSEQ multiplex PCR; TCRdb holds only in-frame clones, not every one. There are about 1.1 million clones in the sample; approximately 80% occur only once, and roughly 0.61% lies in the top ten. The chain employs TRBV18 and TRBJ1-1; no clear D gene. The TCR originated in a man between 18 and 35 years old in good health. Some clones in this sample may be carry-over from other donors' samples. The sample taken for sequencing was memory CD4+ T cells from PBMCs. Described subset: CD45RA-negative fraction. In DNA, the CDR3 is TGTGCCAGCTCACCACCGACGGTGAACACTGAAGCTTTCTTT. Amino acid sequence: CASSPPTVNTEAFF.